One and the same sample provided the 3 T cell receptor beta chains below, sequenced in a study of T cell responses to AZD1222 COVID-19 vaccine. Libraries were prepared by immunoSEQ multiplex PCR; TCRdb keeps only in-frame clonotypes and omits some of them. The data contain 160,000 or so clones, 90% of them singletons. This material consisted of peripheral blood, taken on day 0 of AZD1222 vaccination. These receptors all stem from an adult in good health.

The rearrangement joins TRBV5-3 to TRBJ2-5, with 14 bases aligning to TRBD2. TRBV5-3 is filed as an ORF, its function uncertain. V lost 3 bases, J lost 3 bases, and 13 bases stayed unmatched. The CDR3 totals 19 residues. DNA of the CDR3: TGTGCCAGAAGCTCTCCGGGACTAGCGGGAGTTAGGCGAGAAGAGACCCAGTACTTC. This codes for CARSSPGLAGVRREETQYF.

The V and J genes are TRBV24-1 and TRBJ1-2; 10 bases align to TRBD1. This CDR3 region has 17 residues. The V gene end was trimmed by 6 bases and the J gene end by 0 bases; junction bases not matched to a gene: 9. The germline V gene encodes CDR1 KGHDR and CDR2 SFDVKD. The CDR3 region is CATSYPSGTGANYGYTF. The CDR3 DNA reads as TGTGCCACCAGTTACCCCTCCGGGACAGGGGCTAACTATGGCTACACCTTC.

The chain employs TRBV7-9 and TRBJ2-7, with D unclear. V shed 5 bases and J shed 2 bases, with 13 bases lying between them. Germline V lookup: CDR1 SEHNR, CDR2 FQNEAQ (reference sequence). CDR3 length equals 14 residues. The CDR3 nucleotides read TGTGCCAGCAGCGATTCAGGTGATCCCTACGAGCAGTACTTC. It codes for CASSDSGDPYEQYF.